The next 5 T cell receptor beta chains were all read from a single sample in a study of CD8+ T cells in alopecia areata. Treatment specified: oral pan-JAK inhibitor, 5-10 mg twice daily. As the sequencing template, cDNA was produced by extracting RNA and reverse transcribing it. The repertoire was sequenced with immunoSEQ multiplex PCR; TCRdb's copy has only in-frame clones and lacks some. This table has about 180,000 clones, approximately 52% appearing once. The material was CD4+ T cells sorted from blood, obtained between weeks 55 and 65, from a patient treated with tofacitinib. Every receptor here comes from a human donor with alopecia areata.

The rearrangement links TRBV6-1 to TRBJ2-7, with TRBD2 identical over 8 bases. CDR1 is MNHNS and CDR2 is SASEGT in the germline V gene. V was clipped by 9 bases and J by 4 bases; unmatched bases: 11. The CDR3 covers 14 residues. Here the CDR3 DNA reads TGTGCCAGTGGAACGGGAGGGTTTGGGTACGAGCAGTACTTC. Protein: CASGTGGFGYEQYF.

This clone was detected a few times. V usage is TRBV6-5 and J usage is TRBJ1-2; maybe TRBD1 (6 bases). Germline CDR1 is MNHEY and CDR2 is SVGAGI. The V gene lost 2 bases and the J gene lost 8 bases, with 21 bases spanning the gap. CDR3 size: 16 residues. The CDR3 protein is CASSYTPLRGPGGYTF. The CDR3 region has the DNA TGTGCCAGCAGTTACACTCCGCTTCGGGGGCCAGGGGGCTACACCTTC.

V usage is TRBV13 and J usage is TRBJ1-6, with 9 positions matching TRBD1. Germline CDR1 and CDR2: PRHDT and FYEKMQ (reference sequence). V was clipped by 1 base and J by 9 bases; unmatched bases: 10. CDR3 length: 17 amino acids. CDR3 sequence: CASSLVRDRAGRSPLHF. Written as DNA, the CDR3 is TGTGCCAGCAGCTTAGTAAGGGACAGGGCTGGTCGTTCACCCCTCCACTTT.

This sequence joins TRBV2 and TRBJ1-5; D remains ambiguous. Trimming stripped 0 bases from V and 2 bases from J, with 2 bases between. The CDR3 has 13 amino acids. Per the germline V gene, CDR1 is SNHLY and CDR2 is FYNNEI. The DNA of the CDR3 is TGTGCCAGCAGTGAAGCAGGCAATCAGCCCCAGCATTTT. Translating gives CASSEAGNQPQHF.

The J gene is TRBJ2-3, the V gene TRBV5-6, with TRBD2 matching over 9 bases. The CDR3 consists of 13 residues. V lost 0 bases, J lost 14 bases, and 7 bases stayed unmatched. Germline V gene sequence: CDR1 SGHDT, CDR2 YYEEEE. The CDR3 DNA reads as TGTGCCAGCAGCTTGGCTAGCGGGGCCGGTGCGTATTTT. Its translation: CASSLASGAGAYF. Supplemented by reference TRBV5-6 and TRBJ2-3, the full variable domain reads DAGVTQSPTHLIKTRGQQVTLRCSPKSGHDTVSWYQQALGQGPQFIFQYYEEEERQRGNFPDRFSGHQFPNYSSELNVNALLLGDSALYLCASSLASGAGAYFGPGTRLTVL.